This is a list of T cell receptor beta chains from one sample in a study of blood T cell repertoires in COVID-19. Assay: immunoSEQ multiplex PCR; the TCRdb copy retains only in-frame clones and omits some. The data contain a few hundred thousand clones, around 84% of them singletons. The sequenced sample consisted of PBMCs or T cells enriched from blood (not recorded which). Every receptor here comes from a man aged 40-50 years who had recovered from COVID-19. Both conserved end residues are part of each CDR3. D genes are given only for firm matches. Where a row states a size, it is once, few, many or the class of an expanded clone; other rows omit it.

D gene,J gene,V gene,clone size,CDR3 protein,CDR3 DNA
.,TRBJ2-7,TRBV13,once,CASSLTGNYEQYF,TGTGCCAGCAGCTTAACAGGGAACTACGAGCAGTACTTC
.,TRBJ2-5,TRBV29-1,.,CSVRRDVPRGETQYF,TGCAGCGTCCGGAGGGACGTCCCAAGAGGGGAGACCCAGTACTTC
TRBD1,TRBJ2-2,TRBV29-1,.,CSVGQGASTGELFF,TGCAGCGTCGGACAGGGGGCTTCCACCGGGGAGCTGTTTTTT
TRBD1,TRBJ1-3,TRBV18,once,CASSPRGDSVSGNTIYF,TGTGCCAGCTCACCCCGAGGGGACAGCGTCTCTGGAAACACCATATATTTT
TRBD2,TRBJ2-7,TRBV7-8,.,CASSSLAGHEQYF,TGTGCCAGCAGCTCGTTAGCGGGCCACGAGCAGTACTTC
TRBD1,TRBJ2-1,TRBV29-1,.,CSGLTGNGEQFF,TGCAGCGGCTTGACAGGGAACGGTGAGCAGTTCTTC
.,TRBJ2-3,TRBV19,.,CASRRTQSTDTQYF,TGTGCCAGCAGACGGACACAAAGCACAGATACGCAGTATTTT
TRBD1,TRBJ2-7,TRBV7-9,.,CASSLTGGSYEQYF,TGTGCCAGCAGCCTGACAGGGGGCTCCTACGAGCAGTACTTC
TRBD2,TRBJ2-7,TRBV7-2,.,CASSSGTSGVGSYEQYF,TGTGCCAGCAGCTCCGGGACTAGCGGAGTAGGGTCCTACGAGCAGTACTTC
TRBD2,TRBJ2-7,TRBV11-2,.,CASSDTGLARHEQYF,TGTGCCAGCAGCGACACAGGACTAGCGAGACACGAGCAGTACTTC
.,TRBJ1-3,TRBV9,few,CASSVDWSSGNTIYF,TGTGCCAGCAGCGTAGACTGGAGCTCTGGAAACACCATATATTTT
TRBD1,TRBJ1-2,TRBV3-1/TRBV3-2,.,CASKKTGNGYTF,TGTGCCAGCAAAAAGACAGGGAATGGCTACACCTTC
.,TRBJ2-7,TRBV6-5,.,CASSYSGEAYEQYF,TGTGCCAGCAGTTACTCGGGGGAGGCCTACGAGCAGTACTTC
.,TRBJ1-5,TRBV19,.,CASSTIDSGNQPQHF,TGTGCCAGTAGTACAATTGACAGCGGCAATCAGCCCCAGCATTTT
.,TRBJ1-4,TRBV30,once,CAWSVGGTEKLFF,TGTGCCTGGAGTGTAGGAGGGACTGAAAAACTGTTTTTT
TRBD1,TRBJ2-1,TRBV5-1,.,CASRRQGSYNEQFF,TGCGCCAGCAGGCGACAGGGTTCCTACAATGAGCAGTTCTTC
TRBD1,TRBJ1-1,TRBV4-2,.,CASSRRDRDTEAFF,TGTGCCAGCAGCCGAAGGGACAGGGACACTGAAGCTTTCTTT
TRBD1,TRBJ1-3,TRBV30,.,CAWAQGQDSGNTIYF,TGTGCCTGGGCACAGGGACAGGACTCTGGAAACACCATATATTTT